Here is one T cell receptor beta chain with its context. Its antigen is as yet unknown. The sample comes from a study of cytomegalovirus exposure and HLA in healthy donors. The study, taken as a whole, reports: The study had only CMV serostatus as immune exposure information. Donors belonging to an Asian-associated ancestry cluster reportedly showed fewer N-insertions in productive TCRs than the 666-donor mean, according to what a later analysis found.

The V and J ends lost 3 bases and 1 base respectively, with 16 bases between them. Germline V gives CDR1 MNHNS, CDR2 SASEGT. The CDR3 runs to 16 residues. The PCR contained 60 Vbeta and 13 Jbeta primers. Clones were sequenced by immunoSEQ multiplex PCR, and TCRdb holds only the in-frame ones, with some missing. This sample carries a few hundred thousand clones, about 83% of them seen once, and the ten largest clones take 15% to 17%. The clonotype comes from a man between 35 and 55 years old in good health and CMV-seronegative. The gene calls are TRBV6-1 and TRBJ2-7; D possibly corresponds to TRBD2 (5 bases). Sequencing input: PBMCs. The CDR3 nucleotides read TGTGCCAGCAGTGATAGGGTCCAAAGGAGGTCCTACGAGCAGTACTTC. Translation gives CASSDRVQRRSYEQYF.